This paragraph reports one T cell receptor (beta chain). Its antigen is unidentified. Profiling relied on immunoSEQ multiplex PCR, and the TCRdb table lists in-frame clones only, not all of them. The sample holds some 170,000 clones; 85% to 90% are singletons and the top ten take about 1.5%. The V gene lost 4 bases and the J gene lost 7 bases, with 20 bases spanning the gap. The CDR3 extends over 16 amino acids. CDR1 is SGHAT, CDR2 FQNNGV, per germline. The donors were members of the validation cohort, which comprised 90 to 150 subjects and was separate from the first cohort of roughly 700 subjects. The entry originates in a study of cytomegalovirus exposure and HLA in healthy donors. Overall study: The roughly 130 validation repertoires used the same platform as the roughly 670 first-cohort repertoires, a later analysis reported. Broader study findings: Associated with cytomegalovirus, according to the listing, were 150 to 200 TCR beta chains.

The J gene is TRBJ2-1, the V gene TRBV11-2, with a possible D match to TRBD2 (5 bases). Material for sequencing was PBMCs. The source of this sequence is a woman in her 30s in good health and CMV-seronegative. CDR3 sequence: CASSSNYGTPGNEQFF. The CDR3 nucleotides read TGTGCCAGCAGCTCGAATTACGGAACCCCGGGGAATGAGCAGTTCTTC. The full variable domain, in which reference TRBV11-2 and TRBJ2-1 provide the parts outside the CDR3, is EAGVAQSPRYKIIEKRQSVAFWCNPISGHATLYWYQQILGQGPKLLIQFQNNGVVDDSQLPKDRFSAERLKGVDSTLKIQPAKLEDSAVYLCASSSNYGTPGNEQFFGPGTRLTVL.